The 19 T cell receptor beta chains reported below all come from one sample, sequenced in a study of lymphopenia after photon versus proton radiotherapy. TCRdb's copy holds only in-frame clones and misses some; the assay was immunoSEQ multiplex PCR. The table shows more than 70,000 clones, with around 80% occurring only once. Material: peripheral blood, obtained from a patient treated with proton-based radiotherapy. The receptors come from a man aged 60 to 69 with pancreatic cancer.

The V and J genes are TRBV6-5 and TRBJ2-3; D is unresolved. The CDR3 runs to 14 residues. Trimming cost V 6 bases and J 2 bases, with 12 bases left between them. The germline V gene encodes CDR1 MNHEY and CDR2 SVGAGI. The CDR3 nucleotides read TGTGCCAGCAGGATAGCTATGGCCACAGATACGCAGTATTTT. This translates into CASRIAMATDTQYF.

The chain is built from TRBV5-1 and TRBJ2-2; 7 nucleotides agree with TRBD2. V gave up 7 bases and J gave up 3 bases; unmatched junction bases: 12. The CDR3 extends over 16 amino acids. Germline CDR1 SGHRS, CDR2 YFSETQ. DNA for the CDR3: TGCGCCAGCGCTGACTTGCGGGAGTTGGACACCGGGGAGCTGTTTTTT. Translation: CASADLRELDTGELFF.

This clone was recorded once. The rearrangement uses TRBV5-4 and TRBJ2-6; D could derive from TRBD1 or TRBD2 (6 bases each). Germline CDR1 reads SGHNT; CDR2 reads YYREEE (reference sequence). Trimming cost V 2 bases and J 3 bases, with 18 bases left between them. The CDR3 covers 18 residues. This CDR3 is CASSFGFIGGGGANVLTF. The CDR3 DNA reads TGTGCCAGCAGCTTCGGTTTCATCGGGGGCGGTGGGGCCAACGTCCTGACTTTC.

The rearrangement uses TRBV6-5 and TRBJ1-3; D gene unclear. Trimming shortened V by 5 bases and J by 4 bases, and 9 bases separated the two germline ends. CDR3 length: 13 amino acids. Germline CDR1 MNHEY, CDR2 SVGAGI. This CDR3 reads CASSPPLGNTIYF. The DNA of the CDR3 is TGTGCCAGCAGTCCCCCCTTAGGAAACACCATATATTTT.

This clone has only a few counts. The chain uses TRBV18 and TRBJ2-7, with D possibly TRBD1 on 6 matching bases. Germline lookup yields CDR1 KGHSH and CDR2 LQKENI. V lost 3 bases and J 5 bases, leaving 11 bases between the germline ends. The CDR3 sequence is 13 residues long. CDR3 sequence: CASSPRRGHEQYF. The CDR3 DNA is TGTGCCAGCTCACCCCGCAGGGGCCACGAGCAGTACTTC. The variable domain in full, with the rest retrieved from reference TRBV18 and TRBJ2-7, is NAGVMQNPRHLVRRRGQEARLRCSPMKGHSHVYWYRQLPEEGLKFMVYLQKENIIDESGMPKERFSAEFPKEGPSILRIQQVVRGDSAAYFCASSPRRGHEQYFGPGTRLTVT.

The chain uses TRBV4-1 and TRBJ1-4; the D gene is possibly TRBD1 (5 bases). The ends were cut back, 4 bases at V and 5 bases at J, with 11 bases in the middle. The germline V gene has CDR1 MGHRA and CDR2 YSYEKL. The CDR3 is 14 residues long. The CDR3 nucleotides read TGCGCCAGCAGCCCGGGGGGATTGAATGAAAAACTGTTTTTT. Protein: CASSPGGLNEKLFF.

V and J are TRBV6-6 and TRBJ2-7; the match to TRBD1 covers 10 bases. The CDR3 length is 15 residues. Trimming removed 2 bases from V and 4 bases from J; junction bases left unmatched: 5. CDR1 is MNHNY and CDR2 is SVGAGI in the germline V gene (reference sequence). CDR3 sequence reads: CASSYAKGQGYEQYF. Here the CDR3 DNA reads TGTGCCAGCAGTTACGCTAAGGGACAGGGGTACGAGCAGTACTTC.

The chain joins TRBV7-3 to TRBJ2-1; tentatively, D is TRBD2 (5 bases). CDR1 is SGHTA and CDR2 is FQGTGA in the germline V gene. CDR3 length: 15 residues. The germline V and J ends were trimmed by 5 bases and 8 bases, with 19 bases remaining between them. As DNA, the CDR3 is TGTGCCAGCAGCCGCGCTACTAGTGTATCCGATGAGCAGTTCTTC. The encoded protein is CASSRATSVSDEQFF.

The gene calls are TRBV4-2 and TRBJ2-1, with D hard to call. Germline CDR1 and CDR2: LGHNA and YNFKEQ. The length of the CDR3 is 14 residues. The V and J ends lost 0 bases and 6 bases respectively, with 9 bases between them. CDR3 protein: CASSQETQINEQFF. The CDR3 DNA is TGTGCCAGCAGCCAAGAGACGCAGATCAATGAGCAGTTCTTC.

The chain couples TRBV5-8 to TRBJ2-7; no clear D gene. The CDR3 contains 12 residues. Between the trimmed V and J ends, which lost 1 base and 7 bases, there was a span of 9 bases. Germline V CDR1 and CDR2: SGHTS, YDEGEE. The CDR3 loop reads CASSLLNGEQYF. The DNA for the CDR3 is TGTGCCAGCAGCTTGTTAAATGGGGAGCAGTACTTC.

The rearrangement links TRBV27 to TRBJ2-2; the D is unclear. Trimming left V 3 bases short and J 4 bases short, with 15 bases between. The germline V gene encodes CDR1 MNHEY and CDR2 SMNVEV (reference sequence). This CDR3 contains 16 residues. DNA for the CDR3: TGTGCCAGCAGTTTTGGGGAATTACCAGGCACCGGGGAGCTGTTTTTT. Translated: CASSFGELPGTGELFF.

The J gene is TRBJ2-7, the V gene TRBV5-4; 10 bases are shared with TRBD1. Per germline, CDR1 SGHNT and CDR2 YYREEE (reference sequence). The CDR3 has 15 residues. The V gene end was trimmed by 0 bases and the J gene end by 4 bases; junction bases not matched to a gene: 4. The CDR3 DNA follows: TGTGCCAGCAGCTTGGGGGACAGGGGCCTTTACGAGCAGTACTTC. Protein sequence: CASSLGDRGLYEQYF.

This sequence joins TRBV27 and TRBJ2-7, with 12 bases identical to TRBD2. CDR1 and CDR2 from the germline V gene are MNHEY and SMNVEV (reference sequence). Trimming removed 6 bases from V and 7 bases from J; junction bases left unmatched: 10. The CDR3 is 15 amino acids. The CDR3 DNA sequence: TGTGCCAGCAGATTCTCGACTAGCGGGAGCAGGGAGCAGTACTTC. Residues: CASRFSTSGSREQYF.

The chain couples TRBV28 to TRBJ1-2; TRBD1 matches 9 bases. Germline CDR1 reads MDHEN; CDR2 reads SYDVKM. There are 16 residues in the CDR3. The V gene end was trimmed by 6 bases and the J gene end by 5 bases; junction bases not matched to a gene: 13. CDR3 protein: CASSSTGTGSRYGYTF. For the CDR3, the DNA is TGTGCCAGCAGCTCAACCGGGACAGGGAGTAGGTATGGCTACACCTTC.

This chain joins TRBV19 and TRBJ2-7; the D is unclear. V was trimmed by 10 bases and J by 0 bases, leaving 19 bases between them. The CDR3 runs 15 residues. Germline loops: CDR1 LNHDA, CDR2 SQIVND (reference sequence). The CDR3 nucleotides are TGTGCCACCCGACGTCCGACCCCGAGCTCCTACGAGCAGTACTTC. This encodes CATRRPTPSSYEQYF.

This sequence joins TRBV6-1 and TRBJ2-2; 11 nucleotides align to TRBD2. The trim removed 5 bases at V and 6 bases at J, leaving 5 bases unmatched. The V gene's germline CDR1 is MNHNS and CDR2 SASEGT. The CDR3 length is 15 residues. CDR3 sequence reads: CASSTSGRVSGELFF. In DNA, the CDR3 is TGTGCCAGCAGTACTAGCGGGAGAGTCTCCGGGGAGCTGTTTTTT.

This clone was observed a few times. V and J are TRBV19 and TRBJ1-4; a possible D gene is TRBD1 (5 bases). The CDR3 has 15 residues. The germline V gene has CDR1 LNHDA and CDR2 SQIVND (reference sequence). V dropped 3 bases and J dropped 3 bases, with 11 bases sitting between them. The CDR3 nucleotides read TGTGCCAGTAGTATTTCCGGGACGGCTAATGAAAAACTGTTTTTT. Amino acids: CASSISGTANEKLFF.

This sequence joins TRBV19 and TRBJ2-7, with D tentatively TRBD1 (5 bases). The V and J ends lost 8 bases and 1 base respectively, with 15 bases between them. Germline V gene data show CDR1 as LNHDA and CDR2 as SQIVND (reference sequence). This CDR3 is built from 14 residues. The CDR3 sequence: CASRNRAGSYEQYF. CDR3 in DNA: TGTGCCAGTCGGAATAGAGCAGGGTCCTACGAGCAGTACTTC.

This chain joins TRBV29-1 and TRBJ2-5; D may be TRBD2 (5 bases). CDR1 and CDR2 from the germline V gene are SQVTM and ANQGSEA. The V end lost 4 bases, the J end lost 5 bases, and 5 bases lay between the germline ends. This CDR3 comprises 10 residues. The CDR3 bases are TGCAGCGTTGGGGAGGAGACCCAGTACTTC. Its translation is CSVGEETQYF. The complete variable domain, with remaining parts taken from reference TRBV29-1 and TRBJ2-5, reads SAVISQKPSRDICQRGTSLTIQCQVDSQVTMMFWYRQQPGQSLTLIATANQGSEATYESGFVIDKFPISRPNLTFSTLTVSNMSPEDSSIYLCSVGEETQYFGPGTRLLVL.